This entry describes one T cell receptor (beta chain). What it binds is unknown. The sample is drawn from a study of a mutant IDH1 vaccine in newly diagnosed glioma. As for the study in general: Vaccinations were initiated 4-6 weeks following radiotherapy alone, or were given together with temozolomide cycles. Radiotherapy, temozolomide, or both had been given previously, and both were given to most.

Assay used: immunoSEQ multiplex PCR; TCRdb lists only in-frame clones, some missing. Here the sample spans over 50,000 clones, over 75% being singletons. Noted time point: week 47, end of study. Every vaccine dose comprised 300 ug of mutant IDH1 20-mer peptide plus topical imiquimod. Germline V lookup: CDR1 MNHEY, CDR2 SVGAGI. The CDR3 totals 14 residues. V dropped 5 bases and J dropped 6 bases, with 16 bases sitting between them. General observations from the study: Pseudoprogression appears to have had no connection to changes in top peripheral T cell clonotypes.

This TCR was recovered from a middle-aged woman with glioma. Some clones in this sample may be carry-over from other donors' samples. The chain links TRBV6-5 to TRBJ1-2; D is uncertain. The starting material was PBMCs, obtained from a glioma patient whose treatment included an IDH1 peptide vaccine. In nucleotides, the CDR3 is TGTGCCAGCAGTCACCCGGAGGGCGCGGATGGCTACACCTTC. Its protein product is CASSHPEGADGYTF.